This TCR beta chain emerged from a study of beta chain features in type 1 diabetes. As for the study in general: Patients looked much like healthy donors when it came to age, gender and cell yields. Points from the study as a whole: The naive, central memory and Treg TCRB repertoires looked more alike in patients than they did in healthy donors. Cells that show high TCR expression could be over-represented by cDNA sequencing. In every one of the four CD4+ subsets, TCRB CDR3s were moderately but significantly shorter in Type 1 diabetes patients.

This clone was found a few times. The antigen is undetermined. Sequenced material consisted of expressed TCRB transcripts (all of the isolated RNA was reverse transcribed). Measured with immunoSEQ multiplex PCR; TCRdb has only the in-frame clones, and not every one. The profile covers 860,000 or so clones, with roughly a sixth appearing a single time and 0.02% to 0.03% taken by the ten largest. Sequencing was carried out using naive CD4+ T cells from blood. The clonotype was recovered from a woman aged 18-30 years in good health.

The chain's CDR3 is CASSQNDRARGNTIYF. CDR3 bases: TGTGCCAGCTCACAGAACGACAGGGCCCGCGGAAACACCATATATTTT. The chain combines TRBV18 with TRBJ1-3; 7 bases are shared with TRBD1. V lost 4 bases to trimming and J lost 4 bases; unmatched junction nucleotides: 10. Germline V gene lookup returns CDR1 KGHSH and CDR2 LQKENI. The CDR3 has 16 residues.